This T cell receptor beta chain was identified in a study of cytomegalovirus exposure and HLA in healthy donors. PCR involved 60 Vbeta and 13 Jbeta primers. Generated by immunoSEQ multiplex PCR, the TCRdb table keeps only in-frame clones and is missing some. The sample data list tens of thousands of clones. Whole-study findings and limits: Presence/absence analyses rested on an assumption that sequencing depth was roughly uniform across donors.

Trimming took 2 bases from V and 12 from J; bases not matched to a gene: 14. The CDR3 runs 15 residues. CDR1 and CDR2 (germline): MNHEY, SVGAGI. In regard to this clone: Antigen specificity is unknown.

The genes are TRBV6-5 and TRBJ2-3; 7 positions match TRBD1. The clonotype was recovered from a woman aged 60-75 years in good health and CMV-seronegative. Specimen: PBMCs. The CDR3 sequence is CASSYARRDSRYQYF. The CDR3 nucleotides are TGTGCCAGCAGTTACGCCAGACGGGACAGTCGTTATCAGTATTTT.